The source of this T cell receptor (beta chain) is a study of blood T cell repertoires in COVID-19. Turning to the study itself: Both acute and convalescent COVID-19 samples were obtained from the United States, Italy and Spain. From T cells, B-cell-depleted T cells, or PBMCs came the material, which was cDNA or gDNA.

Study processing details: Amplifying reference gene primers gave estimates of nucleated cell counts. The table came from immunoSEQ multiplex PCR; TCRdb's copy has only in-frame clones and leaves some out. The DNA gave D and trimming, while V, J and clone size come from that table. The table has around 130,000 clones, 75% to 90% seen once. The ends were cut back, 2 bases at V and 4 bases at J, with 13 bases in the middle. The CDR3 loop spans 15 amino acids. Germline CDR1 MNHNS, CDR2 SASEGT. The sample consisted of peripheral blood. The rearrangement uses TRBV6-1 and TRBJ2-3, with D perhaps matching TRBD2 (6 bases). This clonotype originated in a woman in her 50s who had recovered from COVID-19. DNA for the CDR3: TGTGCCAGCAGTGAAAAGGGGACGGGAGCAGATACGCAGTATTTT. Protein sequence: CASSEKGTGADTQYF.